A selection of T cell receptor beta chains follows, all from one sample in a study of shared clonotypes between healthy human individuals. Libraries were prepared by immunoSEQ multiplex PCR; TCRdb keeps only in-frame clonotypes and omits some of them. Seen here are roughly 2,500,000 clones, roughly 93% observed once, and the top ten hold approximately 0.35%. Specimen: naive CD4+ T cells from PBMCs. The source is a man younger than 35 in good health. Some clones in this sample may be carry-over from other donors' samples. The CDR3 runs from the conserved cysteine through the conserved F or W. D genes are given only for firm matches. Clone size appears in some rows only: once, few, many, or a class for an expanded clone.

>TRBV28|.|TRBJ2-1|.
TGTGCCAGCAGACTCAGGGGAGATGAGCAGTTCTTC
CASRLRGDEQFF
>TRBV7-2|TRBD2|TRBJ2-7|.
TGTGCCAGCAGCTTAGCAGCGGGGGTCTACGAGCAGTACTTC
CASSLAAGVYEQYF
>TRBV28|.|TRBJ1-2|.
TGTGCCAGCAGTTTGGCAGCCCTTGGCTACACCTTC
CASSLAALGYTF
>TRBV11-2|TRBD1|TRBJ2-7|.
TGTGCCAGCAGCCAGCTAGGACAGGGGCGCTACGAGCAGTACTTC
CASSQLGQGRYEQYF
>TRBV30|TRBD1|TRBJ2-7|.
TGTGCCTGGGGAAGGGGATTAACAGGGGGTTCCTACGAGCAGTACTTC
CAWGRGLTGGSYEQYF
>TRBV6-6|TRBD1|TRBJ2-7|.
TGTGCCAGCAGTTACGGGACAGGGGGCTACGAGCAGTACTTC
CASSYGTGGYEQYF
>TRBV28|.|TRBJ1-2|.
TGTGCCAGCAGTCCCTTGGCCCGAGACTATGGCTACACCTTC
CASSPLARDYGYTF
>TRBV7-9|TRBD1|TRBJ1-1|.
TGTGCCAGCAGCATCCAGGGGGACACTGAAGCTTTCTTT
CASSIQGDTEAFF
>TRBV2|.|TRBJ2-5|.
TGTGCCAGCAGTGGCGGCTTCAGCCTTCAAGAGACCCAGTACTTC
CASSGGFSLQETQYF
>TRBV5-6|.|TRBJ2-1|.
TGTGCCAGCAGCCTAGGGTTCCTTGTCGCCTACAATGAGCAGTTCTTC
CASSLGFLVAYNEQFF
>TRBV27|.|TRBJ1-1|.
TGTGCCAGCAGTGGGTTAGGGCAGAAGAACACTGAAGCTTTCTTT
CASSGLGQKNTEAFF
>TRBV4-3|.|TRBJ1-2|.
TGCGCCAGCAGCCAAGATTTTGGACCCCCCTACATCACCTTC
CASSQDFGPPYITF
>TRBV5-1|TRBD1|TRBJ2-3|.
TGCGCCAGCAGCTCGGTGCTCGGGACAGACCGCACAGATACGCAGTATTTT
CASSSVLGTDRTDTQYF
>TRBV10-3|TRBD1|TRBJ2-5|.
TGTGCCATGGCGCCGGGACAGGGAGGGACCCAGTACTTC
CAMAPGQGGTQYF
>TRBV4-1|.|TRBJ1-2|.
TGCGCCAGCAGCCAAGGGTTCCAGGGATCCTATGGCTACACCTTC
CASSQGFQGSYGYTF
>TRBV5-1|.|TRBJ2-2|.
TGCGCCAGCAGCTTGTCCGCGGCAACACATAACACCGGGGAGCTGTTTTTT
CASSLSAATHNTGELFF
>TRBV19|TRBD2|TRBJ2-3|.
TGTGCCAGTAGTATAAGTGGGGGACTAGCGGGAGGAGAAGATACGCAGTATTTT
CASSISGGLAGGEDTQYF
>TRBV10-3|.|TRBJ2-3|.
TGTGCCACCCGGGGAGATACGCAGTATTTT
CATRGDTQYF
>TRBV7-3|TRBD1|TRBJ2-7|.
TGTGCCAGCAGCTTCGACAGGGGGCGCAACGAGCAGTACTTC
CASSFDRGRNEQYF
>TRBV28|.|TRBJ2-2|.
TGTGCCAGCAGTTCCCTACGTCGTGCCGGGGAGCTGTTTTTT
CASSSLRRAGELFF
>TRBV18|.|TRBJ2-2|.
TGTGCCAGCTCACCACGTGTGACCGGGGAGCTGTTTTTT
CASSPRVTGELFF
>TRBV9|.|TRBJ2-1|.
TGTGCCAGCGGGAACAATGAGCAGTTCTTC
CASGNNEQFF
>TRBV9|TRBD2|TRBJ2-1|once
TGTGCCAGCAGCGTAGACATCAGGGCTAGCGGGAGGGCCTATGAGCAGTTCTTC
CASSVDIRASGRAYEQFF
>TRBV6-1|.|TRBJ2-7|.
TGTGCCAGCAGTCAAGACTACGGCCCCTACGAGCAGTACTTC
CASSQDYGPYEQYF
>TRBV6-1|.|TRBJ1-5|.
TGTGCCAGCAGTTCCCGTCAGCCCCAGCATTTT
CASSSRQPQHF
>TRBV5-1|.|TRBJ1-2|.
TGCGCCAGCAGCTCTGGTTGGGGTAACGGCTATGGCTACACCTTC
CASSSGWGNGYGYTF
>TRBV7-2|.|TRBJ2-5|.
TGTGCCAGCAGCTTAGTTTCTCCCGCCGCCGAGACCCAGTACTTC
CASSLVSPAAETQYF
>TRBV19|.|TRBJ1-5|.
TGTGCCAGTAGTATAGATTACGCGACCGATTTGCCCCAGCATTTT
CASSIDYATDLPQHF
>TRBV10-3|.|TRBJ1-1|.
TGTGCCATCAGTGTCCGGGGGGACACTGAAGCTTTCTTT
CAISVRGDTEAFF
>TRBV5-1|.|TRBJ2-5|.
TGCGCCAGCAGCTTGATGGGGCCAGGAGAGACCCAGTACTTC
CASSLMGPGETQYF
>TRBV5-1|.|TRBJ1-2|.
TGCGCCAGCAGCTCGTCTGGGGGGTATGACTATGGCTACACCTTC
CASSSSGGYDYGYTF